Detailed here is one TCR beta chain. Its cognate antigen is unknown. TCRdb independently ran MiXCR on the reads; one entry per CDR3 protein. The sample shows about 530,000 distinct CDR3 sequences, approximately 26% of them seen only once. This sample is drawn from a study of T cell repertoires in cytomegalovirus infection. The overall study: Carrying CMV and the relevant HLA type showed in public TCR beta signatures. Regarding the study as a whole: Identification of carriers of CMV plus the relevant HLA was performed using cumulative public TCR beta family frequency. Ex vivo responses were dominated by HLA-C-restricted CMV-specific TCR beta clonotypes.

This receptor was identified in a human donor in good health (CMV status not recorded). Some clones in this sample may be carry-over from other donors' samples. Sequenced input: PBMCs.

CDR3: CASSQIVTGPRGTEAFF. For the CDR3, the DNA is TGCGCCAGCAGCCAAATCGTGACAGGCCCTCGAGGCACTGAAGCTTTCTTT. This chain connects TRBV4-1 to TRBJ1-1; a possible D gene is TRBD1 (6 bases). The CDR3 runs to 17 residues. CDR1 is MGHRA and CDR2 is YSYEKL in the germline V gene. V was cut by 2 bases and J by 4 bases, with 20 bases left in between.